This T cell receptor (beta chain) was captured in a study of blood T cell repertoires in COVID-19. The overall study: Samples taken during acute and convalescent COVID-19 were collected in the United States, Italy and Spain. PBMCs, B-cell-depleted T cells, or T cells were the source of the cDNA or gDNA that made up the material.

Profiling relied on immunoSEQ multiplex PCR, and the TCRdb table lists in-frame clones only, not all of them. Of about 140,000 clones in the sample, about 86% were seen once. This CDR3 comprises 15 residues. Deletions cut 6 bases from V and 0 bases from J, with 11 bases between. Germline CDR1 is MNHEY and CDR2 is SVGAGI. The chain couples TRBV6-5 to TRBJ1-4; D is unclear. The source of this sequence is a human donor in a cohort sampled during active COVID-19. The sequenced sample was peripheral blood. CDR3 DNA: TGTGCCAGCAGGTTATACACCTCAACTAATGAAAAACTGTTTTTT. The encoded protein is CASRLYTSTNEKLFF.